The T cell receptor beta chain described here comes from a study of a mutant IDH1 vaccine in newly diagnosed glioma. Study overall: Of the patients given treatment, approximately 60% were male and approximately 40% were female, and a mean age of approximately 40 years was recorded. Prior therapy was radiotherapy, temozolomide, or both; most received both.

Measured with immunoSEQ multiplex PCR; TCRdb has only the in-frame clones, and not every one. The table lists about 70,000 clones, around 83% of them singletons. Worth noting for this clone: Its target is unknown.

Time point here: baseline, week 1 (first vaccination visit). The treatment here: pre-vaccination baseline after standard-of-care therapy. Study-level results: Immune responses arising from the vaccine appeared in roughly 95% of patients. Pseudoprogression seemingly bore no relation to changes in top peripheral T cell clonotypes.

The germline gives CDR1 MNHEY, CDR2 SMNVEV (reference sequence). Trimming removed 1 base from V and 7 bases from J, with 7 bases in between. CDR3 length: 13 residues. This TCR derives from a woman under 30 with glioma. Some clones in this sample may be carry-over from other donors' samples. Here the sequenced sample was peripheral blood mononuclear cells (PBMCs), taken from a glioma patient treated with radiotherapy, temozolomide or both. The V call is TRBV27, the J call TRBJ2-2; D is undetermined. The CDR3 DNA sequence: TGTGCCAGCAGTTTATGGTTGAACGGGGAGCTGTTTTTT. Encoded protein: CASSLWLNGELFF.